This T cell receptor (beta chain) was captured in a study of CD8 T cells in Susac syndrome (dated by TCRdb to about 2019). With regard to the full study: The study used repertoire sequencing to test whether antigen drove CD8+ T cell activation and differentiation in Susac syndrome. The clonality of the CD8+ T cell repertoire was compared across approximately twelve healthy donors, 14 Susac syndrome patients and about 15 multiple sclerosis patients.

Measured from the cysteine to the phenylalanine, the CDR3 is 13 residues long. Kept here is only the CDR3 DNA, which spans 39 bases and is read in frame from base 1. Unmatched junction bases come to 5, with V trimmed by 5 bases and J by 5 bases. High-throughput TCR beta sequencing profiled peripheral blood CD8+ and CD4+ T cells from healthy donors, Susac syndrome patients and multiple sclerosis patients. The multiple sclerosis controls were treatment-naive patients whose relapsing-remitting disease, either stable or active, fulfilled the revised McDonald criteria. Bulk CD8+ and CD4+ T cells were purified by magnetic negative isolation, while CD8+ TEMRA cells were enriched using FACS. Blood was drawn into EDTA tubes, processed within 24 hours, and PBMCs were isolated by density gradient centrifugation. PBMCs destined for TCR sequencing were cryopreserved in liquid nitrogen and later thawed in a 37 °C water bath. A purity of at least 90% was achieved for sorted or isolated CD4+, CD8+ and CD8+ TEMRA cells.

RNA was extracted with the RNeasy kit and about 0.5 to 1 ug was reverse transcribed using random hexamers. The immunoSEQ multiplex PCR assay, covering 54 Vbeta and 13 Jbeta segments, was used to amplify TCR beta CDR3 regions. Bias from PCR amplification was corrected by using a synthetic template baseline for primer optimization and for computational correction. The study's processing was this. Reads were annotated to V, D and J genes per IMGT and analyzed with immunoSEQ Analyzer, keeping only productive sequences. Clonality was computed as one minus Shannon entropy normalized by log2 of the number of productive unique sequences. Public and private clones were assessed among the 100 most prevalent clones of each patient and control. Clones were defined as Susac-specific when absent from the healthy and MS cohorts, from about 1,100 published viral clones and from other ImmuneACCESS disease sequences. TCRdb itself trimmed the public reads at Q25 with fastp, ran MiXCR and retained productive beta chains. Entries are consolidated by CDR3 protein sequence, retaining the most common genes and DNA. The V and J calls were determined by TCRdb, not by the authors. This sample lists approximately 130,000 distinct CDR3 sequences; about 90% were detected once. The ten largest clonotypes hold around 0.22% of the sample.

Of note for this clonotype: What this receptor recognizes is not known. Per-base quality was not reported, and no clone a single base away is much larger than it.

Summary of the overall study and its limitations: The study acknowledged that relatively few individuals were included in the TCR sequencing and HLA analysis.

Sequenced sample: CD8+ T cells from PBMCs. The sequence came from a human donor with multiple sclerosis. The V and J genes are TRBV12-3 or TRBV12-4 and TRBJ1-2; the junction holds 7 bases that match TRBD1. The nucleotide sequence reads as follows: TGTGCCAGCAGTCGCACAGGGGTTTATGGCTACACCTTC. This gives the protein CASSRTGVYGYTF.